One TCR beta chain is described in this entry. Sequenced by immunoSEQ multiplex PCR; TCRdb stores in-frame clones only, minus some. The table lists some 300,000 clones, roughly 90% of them singletons. Germline V gene sequence: CDR1 LNHDA, CDR2 SQIVND (reference sequence). V was clipped by 5 bases and J by 6 bases; unmatched bases: 14. The CDR3 has 16 residues. This sample is part of a study of blood T cell repertoires in COVID-19. The sequence came from a woman in her 30s who had recovered from COVID-19. The chain links TRBV19 to TRBJ1-1; 8 bases are a match to TRBD1. The sequencing sample was made of PBMCs or T cells enriched from blood (not recorded which). CDR3 bases: TGTGCCAGTAGTCCGCGACCGGACAGGGCGGGAGCTGAAGCTTTCTTT. It encodes CASSPRPDRAGAEAFF. Drawing the rest from reference TRBV19 and TRBJ1-1, the complete variable domain is DGGITQSPKYLFRKEGQNVTLSCEQNLNHDAMYWYRQDPGQGLRLIYYSQIVNDFQKGDIAEGYSVSREKKESFPLTVTSAQKNPTAFYLCASSPRPDRAGAEAFFGQGTRLTVV.